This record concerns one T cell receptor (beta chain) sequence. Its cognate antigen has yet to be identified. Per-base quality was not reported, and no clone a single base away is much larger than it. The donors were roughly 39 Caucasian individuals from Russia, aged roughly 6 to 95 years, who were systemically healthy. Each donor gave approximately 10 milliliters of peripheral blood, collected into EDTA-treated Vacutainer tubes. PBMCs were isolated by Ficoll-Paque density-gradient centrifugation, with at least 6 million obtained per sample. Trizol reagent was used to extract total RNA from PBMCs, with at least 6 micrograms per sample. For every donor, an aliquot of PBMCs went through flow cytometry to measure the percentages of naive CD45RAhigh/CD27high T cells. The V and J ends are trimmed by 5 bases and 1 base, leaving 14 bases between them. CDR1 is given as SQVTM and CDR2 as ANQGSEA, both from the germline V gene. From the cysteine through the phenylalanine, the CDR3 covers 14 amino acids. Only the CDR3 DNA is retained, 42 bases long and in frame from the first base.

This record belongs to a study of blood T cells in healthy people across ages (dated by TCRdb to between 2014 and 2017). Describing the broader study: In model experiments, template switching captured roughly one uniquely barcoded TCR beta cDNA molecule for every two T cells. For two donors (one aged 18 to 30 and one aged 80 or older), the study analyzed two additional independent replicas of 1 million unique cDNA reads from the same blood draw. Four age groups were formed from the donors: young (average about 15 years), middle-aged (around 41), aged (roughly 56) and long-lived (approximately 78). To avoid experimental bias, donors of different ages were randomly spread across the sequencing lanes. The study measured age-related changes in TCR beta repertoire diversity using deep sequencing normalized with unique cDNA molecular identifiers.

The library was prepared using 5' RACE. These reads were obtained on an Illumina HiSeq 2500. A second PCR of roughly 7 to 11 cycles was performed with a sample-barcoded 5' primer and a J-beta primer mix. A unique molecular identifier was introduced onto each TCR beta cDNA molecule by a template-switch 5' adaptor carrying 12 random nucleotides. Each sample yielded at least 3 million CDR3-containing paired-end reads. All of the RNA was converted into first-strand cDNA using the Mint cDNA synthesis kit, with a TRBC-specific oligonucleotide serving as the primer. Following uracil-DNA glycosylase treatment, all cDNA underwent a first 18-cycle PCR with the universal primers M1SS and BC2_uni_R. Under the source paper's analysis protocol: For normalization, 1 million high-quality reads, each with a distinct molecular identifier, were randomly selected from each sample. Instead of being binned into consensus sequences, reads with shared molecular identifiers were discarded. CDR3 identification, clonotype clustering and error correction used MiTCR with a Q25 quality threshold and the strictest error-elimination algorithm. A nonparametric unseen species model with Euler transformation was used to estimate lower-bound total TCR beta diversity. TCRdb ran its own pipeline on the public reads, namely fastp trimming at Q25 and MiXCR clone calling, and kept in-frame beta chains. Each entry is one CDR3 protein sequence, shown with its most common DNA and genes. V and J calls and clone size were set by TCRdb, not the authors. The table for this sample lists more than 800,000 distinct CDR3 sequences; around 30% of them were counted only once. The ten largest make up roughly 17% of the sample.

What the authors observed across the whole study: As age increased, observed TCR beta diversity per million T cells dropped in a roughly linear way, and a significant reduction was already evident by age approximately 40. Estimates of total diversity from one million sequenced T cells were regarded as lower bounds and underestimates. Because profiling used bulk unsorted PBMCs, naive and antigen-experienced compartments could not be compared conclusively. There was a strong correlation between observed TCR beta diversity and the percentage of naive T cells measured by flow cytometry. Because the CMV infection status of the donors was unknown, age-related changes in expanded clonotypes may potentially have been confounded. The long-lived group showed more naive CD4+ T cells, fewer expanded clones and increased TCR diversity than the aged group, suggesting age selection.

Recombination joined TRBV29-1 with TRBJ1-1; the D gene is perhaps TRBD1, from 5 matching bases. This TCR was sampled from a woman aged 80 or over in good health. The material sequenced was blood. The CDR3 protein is CSVLRRQQNTEAFF. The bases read TGCAGCGTTTTGAGGCGACAGCAGAACACTGAAGCTTTCTTT.